Shown below are 4 T cell receptor beta chains from a single sample sequenced in a study of T cell responses to AZD1222 COVID-19 vaccine. The protocol was immunoSEQ multiplex PCR, while the TCRdb copy is restricted to in-frame clones and leaves out a portion. The data hold 120,000 or so clones, with around 84% observed a single time. The material sequenced was peripheral blood, taken 28 days after the second AZD1222 dose. The receptors derive from an adult who received the AZD1222 COVID-19 vaccine.

This clone appeared once. This rearrangement joins TRBV5-1 to TRBJ1-1; D perhaps matches TRBD1 (5 bases). This CDR3 is 13 amino acids long. With 5 bases removed from V and 1 base from J, the gap between germline ends came to 9 bases. CDR1 is SGHRS, CDR2 YFSETQ, per germline. CDR3 nucleotide sequence: TGCGCCAGCAGTAAGGGACCGAACACTGAAGCTTTCTTT. Amino acids: CASSKGPNTEAFF.

The sample holds one count of this clone. Additional DNA sequences in this sample encode the identical CDR3. The chain has TRBV27 and TRBJ2-7; 8 bases match TRBD1. V was pared by 2 bases and J by 3 bases, with 0 bases of the junction left unmatched. CDR1 MNHEY and CDR2 SMNVEV come from the germline V gene (reference sequence). The length of the CDR3 is 13 residues. The CDR3 DNA follows: TGTGCCAGCAGTTTAGGGACAGGCTACGAGCAGTACTTC. It is translated as CASSLGTGYEQYF.

This clone has more than one count but fewer than ten. The V call is TRBV6-2 or TRBV6-3, the J call TRBJ1-6; no firm D call. V gave up 4 bases and J gave up 3 bases, with 4 bases separating them. CDR3 length: 13 residues. Germline V gives CDR1 MNHEY, CDR2 SVGEGT. This chain's CDR3 is CASSWDYNSPLHF. DNA for the CDR3: TGTGCCAGCAGTTGGGACTATAATTCACCCCTCCACTTT.

The CDR3 DNA sequence: TGTGCCAGTAGTATCACGGGCTCCAATCAGCCCCAGCATTTT. Translation: CASSITGSNQPQHF. The V gene is TRBV19, the J gene TRBJ1-5, with D unresolved. CDR3 length: 14 amino acids. Per germline, CDR1 LNHDA and CDR2 SQIVND (reference sequence). V was pared by 3 bases and J by 3 bases, with 9 bases between.